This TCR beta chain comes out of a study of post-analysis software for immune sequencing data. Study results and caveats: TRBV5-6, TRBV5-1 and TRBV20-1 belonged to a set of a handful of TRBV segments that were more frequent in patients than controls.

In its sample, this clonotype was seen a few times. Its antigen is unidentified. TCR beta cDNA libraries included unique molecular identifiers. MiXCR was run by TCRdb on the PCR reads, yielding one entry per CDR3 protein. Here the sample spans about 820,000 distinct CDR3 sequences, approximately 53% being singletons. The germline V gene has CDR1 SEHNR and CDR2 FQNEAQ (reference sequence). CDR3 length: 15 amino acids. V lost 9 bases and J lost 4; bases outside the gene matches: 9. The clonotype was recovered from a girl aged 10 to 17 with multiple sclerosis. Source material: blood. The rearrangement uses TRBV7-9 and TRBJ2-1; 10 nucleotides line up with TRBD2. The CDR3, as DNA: TGTGCCAGTAAGGGGGTTAGCGGGGGGTACAATGAGCAGTTCTTC. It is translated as CASKGVSGGYNEQFF.